The sequence of this T cell receptor (beta chain) was determined in a study of T cells after yellow fever vaccination (dated by TCRdb to between 2019 and 2020). Study-wide context: The SMART-Seq v4 Ultra Low Input RNA kit was used to prepare libraries from fractions with low cell numbers. Blood samples were taken at several timepoints before and after primary and secondary immunization, and bulk PBMC replicates and cell subsets were isolated. Two healthy male donors made up the cohort, one aged 18 to 30 years and the other aged 30 to 39 years. Bulk TCR alpha and beta repertoires were sequenced longitudinally to track T-cell clones before and after primary and booster YFV17D yellow fever vaccination. The full study reports these points: Because abundant contaminating clonotypes from the bulk population could be contained in FACS-sorted repertoires, computational filtering was required. The study included only two donors, which limits how far the findings can be generalized. The secondary T-cell response was found to be weaker but faster than the primary response, with a peak reached on day 5 rather than on day 15. Most clones expanded after primary vaccination (approximately 97% of CD4 and 88% of CD8) were re-detected after the booster, suggesting that broad memory maintenance occurred. A small fraction of clonotypes showed up in both the CD4 and CD8 compartments, probably as a result of convergent recombination.

In the paper's terms, the treatment or condition label means: live attenuated yellow fever vaccine strain. A standard Ficoll-Paque protocol was used to isolate PBMCs from peripheral blood. Dynabeads CD4 and CD8 positive selection kits were used to isolate the CD4 and CD8 T-cell fractions. TriZol was used to extract RNA from bulk PBMCs, from CD4 and CD8 fractions, and from dextramer-positive and dextramer-negative fractions. V drops 2 bases and J drops 0 bases, leaving 13 bases in between. The CDR3 sequence holds 16 residues, the cysteine and phenylalanine included. The entry retains the CDR3 DNA only, 48 bases that are in frame from base 1. Taken from the germline V gene, the CDR1 and CDR2 loops are MNHNS and SASEGT. For sequencing, an Illumina NovaSeq 6000 was employed. Synthesis of TCR cDNA relied on 5'RACE template switching, a step that introduced a universal primer site along with unique molecular identifiers. cDNA synthesis was primed from both the TCR alpha and TCR beta constant segments. Libraries were amplified in two PCR steps, with sample barcodes and sequencing adapters added in the second step. Libraries were sequenced on Illumina HiSeq 2500 (2x100 bp) or NovaSeq (2x150 bp). Per the source publication's procedure: MIGEC handled demultiplexing of reads and collapsing into UMI consensus sequences, while MiXCR performed V(D)J alignment. Clonotypes responding to the vaccine were identified with edgeR on replicate PBMC samples, with the criteria of FDR below 0.01 and a log2 fold change above 5 up to day 15. CD4 or CD8 identity was assigned to each bulk clonotype according to whether the clonotype was present at higher abundance in the sequenced CD4 repertoire or the sequenced CD8 repertoire. The public reads were reanalyzed by TCRdb: fastp trimming at Q25, MiXCR alignment, in-frame beta chains only. Rows with a matching CDR3 protein are joined into one entry that keeps the most common DNA and genes. The V and J calls were determined by TCRdb, not by the authors. The sample profile shows more than 300,000 distinct CDR3 sequences; about 11% of them were found once. The ten most abundant clones make up about 3.5% of the sample.

In its sample, this clonotype was seen a few times. The target of this receptor is not known. No base quality information exists; no much larger clone differs at one position. Rearrangement joined TRBV6-1 to TRBJ1-2; perhaps TRBD1 is the D gene, with 6 bases matching. The receptor comes from a man younger than 35 who received the YFV17D yellow fever vaccine. Sequences were derived from CD4+ T cells sorted from PBMCs, sampled 45 days after the yellow fever booster vaccination. The CDR3 region reads CASSEPGGASNYGYTF. The DNA is TGTGCCAGCAGTGAACCCGGGGGGGCTTCTAACTATGGCTACACCTTC.